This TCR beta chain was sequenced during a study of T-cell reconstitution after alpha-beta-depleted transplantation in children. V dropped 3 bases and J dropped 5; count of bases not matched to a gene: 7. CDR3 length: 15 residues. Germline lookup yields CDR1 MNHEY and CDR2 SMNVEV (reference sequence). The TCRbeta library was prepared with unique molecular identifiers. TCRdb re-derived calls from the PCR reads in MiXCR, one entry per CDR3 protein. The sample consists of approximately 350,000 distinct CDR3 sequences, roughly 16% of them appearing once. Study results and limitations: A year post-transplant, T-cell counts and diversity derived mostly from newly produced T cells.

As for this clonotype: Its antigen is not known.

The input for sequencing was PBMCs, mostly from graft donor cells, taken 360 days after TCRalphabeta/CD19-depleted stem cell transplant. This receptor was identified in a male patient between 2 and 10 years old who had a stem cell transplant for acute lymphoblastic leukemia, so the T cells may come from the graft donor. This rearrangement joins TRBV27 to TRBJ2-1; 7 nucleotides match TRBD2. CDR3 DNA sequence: TGTGCCAGCAGTTTGAGGCGGGAGCTAAACAATGAGCAGTTCTTC. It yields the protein CASSLRRELNNEQFF.